The present TCR beta chain was sequenced within a study of T cell responses to AZD1222 COVID-19 vaccine. Germline CDR1 reads KGHSH; CDR2 reads LQKENI. The V end lost 6 bases, the J end lost 4 bases, and 10 bases lay between the germline ends. There are 12 residues in the CDR3. Findings of the study overall: Donors, mostly white British, included more females; clonal diversity was possibly underestimated.

The assay was immunoSEQ multiplex PCR, and TCRdb's table has in-frame clones only and misses some. The table lists some 200,000 clones, 70% to 90% of them singletons, with about 6% in the top ten. As to this clone: Its cognate antigen is unknown.

The sequencing here drew on peripheral blood, taken on day 0 of AZD1222 vaccination. The chain employs TRBV18 and TRBJ2-7; D might be TRBD2 (5 bases). The source of this sequence is an adult in good health. The CDR3 sequence is CASSLAGYEQYF. The CDR3 nucleotides read TGTGCCAGCTCCCTGGCGGGTTACGAGCAGTACTTC. Drawing the rest from reference TRBV18 and TRBJ2-7, the complete variable domain is NAGVMQNPRHLVRRRGQEARLRCSPMKGHSHVYWYRQLPEEGLKFMVYLQKENIIDESGMPKERFSAEFPKEGPSILRIQQVVRGDSAAYFCASSLAGYEQYFGPGTRLTVT.